What follows is one TCR beta chain and its context. The source of the sample is a study of T cell changes during pregnancy in multiple sclerosis. Assay used: immunoSEQ multiplex PCR; TCRdb lists only in-frame clones, some missing. The sample records tens of thousands of clones, 92% being singletons. The sample here was CD4+ T cells from peripheral blood mononuclear cells, taken after pregnancy. The TCR originated in a female donor with multiple sclerosis, enrolled in a pregnancy study.

The CDR3 DNA sequence: TGTGCCAGCCGAGAGGGCCGCGCCTCCTACAATGAGCAGTTCTTC. As protein: CASREGRASYNEQFF. The rearrangement links TRBV6-5 to TRBJ2-1; weak D call: TRBD2 (5 bases). Germline values: CDR1 MNHEY, CDR2 SVGAGI. The CDR3 length is 15 residues. V was trimmed by 8 bases and J by 0 bases, leaving 14 bases between them.